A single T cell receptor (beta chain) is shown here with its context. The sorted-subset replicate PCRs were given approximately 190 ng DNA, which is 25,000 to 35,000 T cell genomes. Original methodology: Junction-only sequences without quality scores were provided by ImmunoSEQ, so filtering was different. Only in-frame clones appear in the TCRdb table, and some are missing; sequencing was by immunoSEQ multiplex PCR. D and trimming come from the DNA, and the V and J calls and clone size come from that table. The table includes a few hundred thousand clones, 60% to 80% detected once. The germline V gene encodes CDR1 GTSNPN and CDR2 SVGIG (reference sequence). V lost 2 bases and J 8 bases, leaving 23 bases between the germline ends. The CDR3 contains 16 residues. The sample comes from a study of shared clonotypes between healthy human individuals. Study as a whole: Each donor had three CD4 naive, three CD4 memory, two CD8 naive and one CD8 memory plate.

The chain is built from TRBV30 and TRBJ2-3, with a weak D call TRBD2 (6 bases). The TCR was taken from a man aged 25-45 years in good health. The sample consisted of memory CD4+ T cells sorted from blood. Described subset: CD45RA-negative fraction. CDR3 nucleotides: TGTGCCTGGAGTTCACGCCCCGACTCCGGGGGAGTTACGCAGTATTTT. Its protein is CAWSSRPDSGGVTQYF.